The 19 T cell receptor beta chains in this list originate from one sample, sequenced in a study of blood T cells in healthy people across ages. PCR was performed a second time for about 6 to 11 cycles using a sample-barcoded 5' primer and a J-beta primer mix. From the 5' RACE reads, TCRdb called clonotypes with MiXCR, one entry per CDR3 protein. There are 1.5 million to 2 million distinct CDR3 sequences in the sample; about 39% occur only once, and more than 20% lies in the top ten. The sample consisted of blood. Receptors were obtained from a human donor in good health.

This chain connects TRBV12-3 or TRBV12-4 to TRBJ2-3, with D perhaps TRBD2 (6 bases). Deletions cut 5 bases from V and 5 bases from J, with 17 bases between. This CDR3 is 15 amino acids long. The CDR3 DNA reads as TGTGCCAGCAGTCCAACCCACGGGGGTCGAGATACGCAGTATTTT. Protein sequence: CASSPTHGGRDTQYF.

The rearrangement uses TRBV5-1 and TRBJ1-2, with D perhaps TRBD1 (6 bases). The CDR3 consists of 13 residues. V was trimmed by 2 bases and J by 7 bases, leaving 12 bases between them. CDR1 is SGHRS, CDR2 YFSETQ, per germline. The chain's CDR3 is CASSFNREAGYTF. The CDR3 DNA is TGCGCCAGCAGCTTCAACAGGGAGGCTGGCTACACCTTC.

The chain employs TRBV20-1 and TRBJ1-5, with 7 bases that match TRBD1. J gave up 4 bases and V 5 bases, and 5 bases lay outside the gene matches. The CDR3 totals 13 residues. Germline loops: CDR1 DFQATT, CDR2 SNEGSKA (reference sequence). The CDR3 reads CSAATGTNQPQHF. The CDR3 coding sequence is TGCAGTGCTGCGACAGGGACGAATCAGCCCCAGCATTTT.

This clonotype was counted only a few times. The rearrangement links TRBV4-2 to TRBJ2-7, with 8 bases fitting TRBD2. Per the germline V gene, CDR1 is LGHNA and CDR2 is YNFKEQ. This CDR3 region has 16 residues. J gave up 4 bases and V 0 bases, and 8 bases lay outside the gene matches. The CDR3 bases are TGTGCCAGCAGCCAAGATCCAAGCGGGGGCTATTACGAGCAGTACTTC. Translated: CASSQDPSGGYYEQYF.

This clonotype was seen only once. A junction end diverges from the germline sequence, so it may reflect a read error. The chain employs TRBV5-5 and TRBJ2-7; D not resolved. The length of the CDR3 is 13 residues. Germline values: CDR1 SGHKS, CDR2 YYEKEE (reference sequence). As DNA, the CDR3 is TGTGCCGGCAGCTTGCTCGGATCCTACGAGCAGTACTTC. Translated: CAGSLLGSYEQYF.

Only one count was recorded for this clonotype. CDR3 sequence: CATSDLQGADNEQFF. The CDR3 DNA follows: TGTGCCACCAGTGATTTGCAGGGGGCCGACAATGAGCAGTTCTTC. The chain carries TRBV24-1 and TRBJ2-1, with 8 bases fitting TRBD1. From germline, CDR1 is KGHDR and CDR2 SFDVKD. This CDR3 comprises 15 residues. V trimming: 0 bases; J trimming: 5 bases; junction bases outside the gene matches: 2.

This clonotype was seen at least ten times. The CDR3 coding sequence is TGTGCCAGCAGCTTGGGTTTCCTGCAAGAGACCCAGTACTTC. Translating gives CASSLGFLQETQYF. The chain links TRBV5-5 to TRBJ2-5, with D unclear. The CDR3 totals 14 residues. Trimming removed 0 bases at V and 2 bases at J, with 8 bases between. CDR1 and CDR2 from the germline V gene are SGHKS and YYEKEE (reference sequence).

The rearrangement links TRBV6-2 or TRBV6-3 to TRBJ2-3, with a tentative D call TRBD1 (6 bases). The CDR3 runs to 15 residues. From germline, CDR1 is MNHEY and CDR2 SVGEGT. The germline V and J ends were trimmed by 2 bases and 3 bases, with 12 bases remaining between them. The CDR3 loop is CASSYRGFRTDTQYF. CDR3 in DNA: TGTGCCAGCAGTTACAGGGGGTTTCGGACAGATACGCAGTATTTT.

This clonotype was observed a single time. CDR3 nucleotides: TGTGCCAGCAGTACTCTAGCGGGGGACCTCTCCTACAATGAGCAGTTCTTC. Amino acids: CASSTLAGDLSYNEQFF. The chain has TRBV6-2 or TRBV6-3 and TRBJ2-1, with TRBD2 identical over 10 bases. CDR1 and CDR2 from the germline V gene are MNHEY and SVGEGT. This CDR3 region has 17 residues. Trimming at V came to 5 bases and at J to 0 bases, leaving 7 bases not matched to a gene.

The chain employs TRBV20-1 and TRBJ2-7, with TRBD1 identical over 7 bases. The CDR3 is made up of 13 amino acids. Per germline, CDR1 DFQATT and CDR2 SNEGSKA (reference sequence). Trimming removed 8 bases from V and 2 bases from J; junction bases left unmatched: 9. The CDR3 DNA reads TGCAGTACTACAAAGGACAGGACCTACGAGCAGTACTTC. This codes for CSTTKDRTYEQYF.

For this clonotype: One end of the junction is discordant with germline, which a read error may explain. The rearrangement links TRBV12-3 or TRBV12-4 to TRBJ1-2; 9 nucleotides match TRBD1. CDR3 length: 14 residues. The CDR3 DNA reads as TGTGCCGGCAGCCCCGGGACAGGGCCCGCGGGCTACACCTTC. Translated: CAGSPGTGPAGYTF.

The rearrangement links TRBV7-9 to TRBJ2-7; D gene unclear. CDR1 is SEHNR and CDR2 is FQNEAQ in the germline V gene (reference sequence). Trimming took 3 bases from V and 7 from J, leaving 10 bases between them. CDR3 length: 12 amino acids. Here the CDR3 reads CASSFNAREQYF. The CDR3 region has the DNA TGTGCCAGCAGCTTTAACGCTAGGGAGCAGTACTTC. The whole variable domain, remainder taken from reference TRBV7-9 and TRBJ2-7, is DTGVSQNPRHKITKRGQNVTFRCDPISEHNRLYWYRQTLGQGPEFLTYFQNEAQLEKSRLLSDRFSAERPKGSFSTLEIQRTEQGDSAMYLCASSFNAREQYFGPGTRLTVT.

The sample holds a few counts of this clonotype. The J gene is TRBJ2-5, the V gene TRBV4-1, with no clear D. The germline gives CDR1 MGHRA, CDR2 YSYEKL. The V end was cut by 4 bases, the J end by 1 base, with 13 bases between. The CDR3 is 15 amino acids. CDR3 bases: TGCGCCAGCAGCCCCCAACCAGATTTCCAAGAGACCCAGTACTTC. Its protein is CASSPQPDFQETQYF.

V gene TRBV7-6 combines with J gene TRBJ2-1; D call uncertain. Trimming pared 0 bases from V and 6 bases from J, leaving 6 bases between. From germline, CDR1 is SGHVS and CDR2 FNYEAQ. The CDR3 extends over 13 amino acids. CDR3 sequence: CASSLAFGNEQFF. The CDR3 nucleotides read TGTGCCAGCAGCTTAGCCTTTGGCAATGAGCAGTTCTTC.

The rearrangement uses TRBV20-1 and TRBJ2-1; D is possibly TRBD2 (6 bases). Germline V gene lookup returns CDR1 DFQATT and CDR2 SNEGSKA (reference sequence). CDR3 size: 10 residues. V lost 5 bases, J lost 9 bases, and 8 bases lay in between. The DNA of the CDR3 is TGCAGTGCTCGGGGGACTGAGCAGTTCTTC. As protein: CSARGTEQFF.

This sequence joins TRBV21-1 and TRBJ1-2. TRBV21-1 is a documented pseudogene. The CDR3 is made up of 14 amino acids. In nucleotides, the CDR3 is TGTGCCAGCAGCCTCCTCGAATTTCTGTATGGCTACACCTTC. Protein sequence: CASSLLEFLYGYTF.

The chain joins TRBV5-1 to TRBJ2-5; the D gene is possibly TRBD2 (5 bases). With 3 bases removed from V and 4 bases from J, the gap between germline ends came to 10 bases. Germline CDR1 is SGHRS and CDR2 is YFSETQ. The CDR3 length is 13 residues. CDR3 sequence: CASSSGDGETQYF. The CDR3 coding sequence is TGCGCCAGCAGCTCCGGGGATGGAGAGACCCAGTACTTC.

As for this clonotype: This clone may be a read error of a much larger clone one base away. The gene calls are TRBV5-6 and TRBJ2-5; TRBD2 aligns across 13 bases. This CDR3 is built from 17 residues. V lost 2 bases and J lost 0; bases outside the gene matches: 4. CDR1 and CDR2 from the germline V gene are SGHDT and YYEEEE. The CDR3 DNA sequence: TGTGCCAGCAGCTTAGGACTAGCGGGGGAGAACCAAGAGACCCAGTACTTC. This gives the protein CASSLGLAGENQETQYF.

Only a few counts were recorded for this clonotype. The V gene is TRBV7-3, the J gene TRBJ2-3; no clear D gene. CDR3 size: 13 residues. V was trimmed by 5 bases and J by 6 bases, leaving 12 bases between them. Germline V gene sequence: CDR1 SGHTA, CDR2 FQGTGA. The CDR3 sequence: CASSQYRVDTQYF. CDR3 DNA: TGTGCCAGCAGCCAGTACCGGGTCGATACGCAGTATTTT.